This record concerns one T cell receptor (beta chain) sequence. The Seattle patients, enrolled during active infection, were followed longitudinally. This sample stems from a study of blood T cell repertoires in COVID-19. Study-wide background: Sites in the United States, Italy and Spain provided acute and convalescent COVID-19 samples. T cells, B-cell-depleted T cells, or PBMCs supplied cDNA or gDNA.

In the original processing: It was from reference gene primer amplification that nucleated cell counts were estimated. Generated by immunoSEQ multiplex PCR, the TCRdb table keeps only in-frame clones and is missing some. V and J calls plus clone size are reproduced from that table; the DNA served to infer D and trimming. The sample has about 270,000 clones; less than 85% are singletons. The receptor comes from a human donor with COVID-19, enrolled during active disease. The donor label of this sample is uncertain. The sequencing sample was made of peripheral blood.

CDR3 DNA sequence: TGTGCCAGCAGCCAACCGGGACAGATATGCGCCAAAAACATTCAGTACTTC. Translated, it gives CASSQPGQICAKNIQYF. The chain employs TRBV3-1 (or the pseudogene TRBV3-2) and TRBJ2-4, with 7 bases lining up with TRBD1. Germline values: CDR1 LGHDT, CDR2 YNNKEL (reference sequence). There are 17 residues in the CDR3. The ends lost 2 bases at V and 1 base at J; junction bases unmatched: 8.